The subject of this entry is one T cell receptor (beta chain). Its antigen is undetermined. TCRdb's table, derived via immunoSEQ multiplex PCR, lists solely in-frame clones and lacks some. This table holds 40,000 or so clones, roughly 86% found once. This CDR3 comprises 13 residues. Germline V gene sequence: CDR1 SGHNT, CDR2 YYREEE (reference sequence). Trimming shortened V by 9 bases and J by 0 bases, and 13 bases separated the two germline ends. These data are taken from a study of OX40 agonist ivuxolimab in advanced cancers. About the research overall: Past anti-PD-1, anti-PD-L1 or anti-CTLA-4 therapy was accepted, and around 40% had received some. General study points: Expanded clones belonging to CD8+ T cells outnumbered, on average, those of CD4+. Low normalized T-cell clonal expansion was additionally recorded for some nonresponders. Dose levels from 0.1 to 3.0 mg/kg saw CD4+ and CD8+ blood T cells expand clonally by week 6.

This sample comprised CD4+ or CD8+ T cells sorted from blood, obtained in a trial of the OX40 agonist ivuxolimab. The sequence derives from an adult with an advanced solid tumor such as melanoma, head and neck, liver or kidney cancer. The V call is TRBV5-4, the J call TRBJ2-7; D might be TRBD2 (5 bases). The CDR3 region is CATSGVSSYEQYF. The CDR3 coding sequence is TGTGCCACCTCCGGGGTGAGCTCCTACGAGCAGTACTTC.